The 3 T cell receptor beta chains reported below all come from one sample, sequenced in a study of blood T cell repertoires in COVID-19. Profiling relied on immunoSEQ multiplex PCR, and the TCRdb table lists in-frame clones only, not all of them. The sample contains 45,000 to 65,000 clones, about four fifths of which appear only once. Sequences were obtained from peripheral blood. These receptor sequences come from a human donor in a cohort sampled during active COVID-19.

The chain is built from TRBV19 and TRBJ2-3, with 10 bases aligning to TRBD2. Germline loops: CDR1 LNHDA, CDR2 SQIVND (reference sequence). CDR3 length: 16 amino acids. V lost 3 bases and J lost 7; bases outside the gene matches: 10. The CDR3, as DNA: TGTGCCAGTAGTATCTCCCTAGCGGGAGAGACCTATACGCAGTATTTT. This translates into CASSISLAGETYTQYF.

The chain carries TRBV5-1 and TRBJ2-3; 8 bases align to TRBD2. CDR3 length equals 16 residues. V lost 3 bases to trimming and J lost 4 bases; unmatched junction nucleotides: 10. Germline-derived CDR1 and CDR2 are SGHRS and YFSETQ. In nucleotides, the CDR3 is TGCGCCAGCAGCTCCGTAGCGGGATCCCCCCCAGATACGCAGTATTTT. It yields the protein CASSSVAGSPPDTQYF.

This clone came up a few times. The genes are TRBV6-6 and TRBJ1-3; a possible D gene is TRBD1 (5 bases). The germline V gene has CDR1 MNHNY and CDR2 SVGAGI (reference sequence). V was cut by 6 bases and J by 8 bases, with 11 bases left in between. This CDR3 has 12 residues. In DNA, the CDR3 is TGTGCCAGCAGGTCTCAGGGATACACCATATATTTT. It translates to CASRSQGYTIYF.